This T cell receptor (beta chain) was obtained from a study of cytomegalovirus exposure and HLA in healthy donors. 60 Vbeta and 13 Jbeta primers were used in PCR. The repertoire was sequenced with immunoSEQ multiplex PCR; TCRdb's copy has only in-frame clones and lacks some. This table holds about 160,000 clones, roughly 83% found once. This CDR3 has 14 amino acids. Sequencing used PBMCs. The sequence came from a human donor in good health. The chain has TRBV21-1 and TRBJ1-5. TRBV21-1 is a pseudogene. The CDR3 coding sequence is TGTGCCAGCAGGGAGACGTATAGCAATCAGCCCCAGCATTTT. This sequence encodes CASRETYSNQPQHF.